These 30 T cell receptor beta chains were sequenced from one sample in a study of Ad26.COV2.S vaccination and SARS-CoV-2 variants. The table came from immunoSEQ multiplex PCR; TCRdb's copy has only in-frame clones and leaves some out. The sample carries hundreds of thousands of clones, approximately 92% recorded once. Treatment meaning: around 19 received Ad26.COV2.S at low or high dose, single or two shots; about 5 received placebo; per-sample allocation not given. Each sample was drawn 63 days after the first injection (of vaccine or placebo). The material was peripheral blood, obtained in a trial of Ad26.COV2.S vaccine versus placebo. The receptors stem from a person between 18 and 65 years old who received the Ad26.COV2.S COVID-19 vaccine or a placebo.

The rearrangement uses TRBV21-1 and TRBJ2-3; the D segment call TRBD1 is taken from the table without a DNA check. TRBV21-1 is labeled a pseudogene. There are 16 residues in the CDR3. The CDR3 DNA sequence: TGTGCCAGCAGCAAACCCGCTTGGGCTCTCACAGATACGCAGTATTTT. Protein: CASSKPAWALTDTQYF.

This clone was counted many times. The rearrangement links TRBV5-4 to TRBJ2-2, with D unresolved. The germline V gene encodes CDR1 SGHNT and CDR2 YYREEE (reference sequence). This CDR3 is 16 amino acids long. The germline V and J ends were trimmed by 1 base and 5 bases, with 15 bases remaining between them. The CDR3 DNA is TGTGCCAGCAGCTTGCCAAGGCTTATCGGAACCGGGGAGCTGTTTTTT. This encodes CASSLPRLIGTGELFF.

This sequence joins TRBV7-2 and TRBJ1-5; 8 nucleotides match TRBD1. The trim removed 5 bases at V and 10 bases at J, leaving 19 bases unmatched. CDR1 is SGHTA and CDR2 is FQGNSA in the germline V gene. The CDR3 has 17 residues. The CDR3 reads CASSRRTGIDSSIPQHF. The CDR3 coding sequence is TGTGCCAGCAGCAGACGGACAGGGATCGACTCGTCGATACCCCAGCATTTT.

This clone was picked up one time. V is TRBV14 and J is TRBJ2-5; 7 bases align to TRBD1. Germline V gives CDR1 SGHDN, CDR2 FVKESK. V gave up 4 bases and J gave up 3 bases; unmatched junction bases: 2. The CDR3 spans 13 residues. In DNA, the CDR3 is TGTGCCAGCAGCCGAGGGACAGAAGAGACCCAGTACTTC. Translation: CASSRGTEETQYF. Together with reference TRBV14 and TRBJ2-5, the CDR3 gives the full variable domain: EAGVTQFPSHSVIEKGQTVTLRCDPISGHDNLYWYRRVMGKEIKFLLHFVKESKQDESGMPNNRFLAERTGGTYSTLKVQPAELEDSGVYFCASSRGTEETQYFGPGTRLLVL.

The CDR3 DNA reads TGTGCTAGTGGTTTGGACAACTATGGCTACACCTTC. Translating it yields CASGLDNYGYTF. J is TRBJ1-2 and V is TRBV12-5, with D uncertain. The germline CDR1 and CDR2 sequences are LGHNT and FRNRAP. V lost 1 base and J 2 bases, leaving 2 bases between the germline ends. The CDR3 runs to 12 residues.

This chain connects TRBV6-5 to TRBJ2-7; no clear D. V was clipped by 8 bases and J by 2 bases, with 10 bases between them. The germline V gene has CDR1 MNHEY and CDR2 SVGAGI. This CDR3 contains 12 residues. The CDR3 loop is CASAAMPYEQYF. The CDR3 DNA is TGTGCCAGCGCCGCTATGCCCTACGAGCAGTACTTC.

The J gene is TRBJ2-5, the V gene TRBV12-5, with 11 nucleotides matching TRBD2. V was pared by 0 bases and J by 8 bases, with 29 bases of the junction left unmatched. CDR1 and CDR2 (germline): LGHNT, FRNRAP. The CDR3 runs 23 residues. CDR3: CASGLVLPTSDPTSGEPKRTQYF. CDR3 DNA sequence: TGTGCTAGTGGTTTGGTACTCCCAACCTCCGACCCGACTAGCGGGGAGCCTAAGAGAACCCAGTACTTC.

The chain employs TRBV5-4 and TRBJ2-5, with 11 bases aligning to TRBD2. J was trimmed by 4 bases and V by 0 bases; bases with no gene match: 5. The CDR3 contains 16 residues. Germline assignment: CDR1 SGHNT and CDR2 YYREEE (reference sequence). The CDR3 loop is CASSLAKGLAVETQYF. CDR3 bases: TGTGCCAGCAGCTTGGCCAAGGGACTAGCGGTAGAGACCCAGTACTTC.

This clone showed up many times. This rearrangement joins TRBV27 to TRBJ1-5; the match to TRBD1 covers 10 bases. Germline assignment: CDR1 MNHEY and CDR2 SMNVEV (reference sequence). The junction had 14 bases not matched to a gene; V was cut back by 10 bases and J by 8 bases. This CDR3 has 15 amino acids. This CDR3 reads CATYLGTGVPKPQHF. The CDR3 DNA sequence: TGTGCCACCTACTTGGGGACAGGGGTGCCCAAGCCCCAGCATTTT.

The J gene is TRBJ1-4, the V gene TRBV7-9; 10 nucleotides align to TRBD1. Germline-derived CDR1 and CDR2 are SEHNR and FQNEAQ (reference sequence). There are 14 residues in the CDR3. With 6 bases clipped from V and 8 bases from J, the junction kept 6 bases outside the gene matches. The CDR3 is CASRRGTGVEKLFF. Written as DNA, the CDR3 is TGTGCCAGCAGGCGGGGGACAGGGGTGGAAAAACTGTTTTTT. Looking up the rest from reference TRBV7-9 and TRBJ1-4 gives the full variable domain: DTGVSQNPRHKITKRGQNVTFRCDPISEHNRLYWYRQTLGQGPEFLTYFQNEAQLEKSRLLSDRFSAERPKGSFSTLEIQRTEQGDSAMYLCASRRGTGVEKLFFGSGTQLSVL.

This chain joins TRBV4-3 and TRBJ2-4; no definite D call. V lost 0 bases, J lost 8 bases, and 17 bases lay in between. The CDR3 is made up of 16 amino acids. Germline V gives CDR1 LGHNA, CDR2 YSLEER. The CDR3 region is CASSQDRTPTPDIQYF. CDR3 bases: TGCGCCAGCAGCCAAGATCGAACGCCAACCCCCGACATTCAGTACTTC.

This chain connects TRBV18 to TRBJ2-5; D is possibly TRBD1 (6 bases). CDR1 KGHSH and CDR2 LQKENI come from the germline V gene. V dropped 2 bases and J dropped 5 bases, with 12 bases sitting between them. The length of the CDR3 is 14 residues. The CDR3, as DNA: TGTGCCAGCTCACCAGCAGGGACAACTGAGACCCAGTACTTC. Its translation is CASSPAGTTETQYF.

The genes are TRBV10-2 and TRBJ2-5; D gene unclear. Germline values: CDR1 WSHSY, CDR2 SAAADI. V was clipped by 2 bases and J by 0 bases, with 10 bases between them. CDR3 length: 15 residues. The DNA for the CDR3 is TGCGCCAGCAGTGAGGGGTGGTCCCACCAAGAGACCCAGTACTTC. Amino acids: CASSEGWSHQETQYF.

The rearrangement joins TRBV7-2 to TRBJ2-1, with 10 bases fitting TRBD2. Germline trimming cut 1 base from V and 3 bases from J; bases unmatched to any gene: 3. In germline, CDR1 is SGHTA, CDR2 FQGNSA. This CDR3 spans 16 amino acids. CDR3 residues: CASSLVLAGIYNEQFF. CDR3 coding DNA: TGTGCCAGCAGCTTAGTACTAGCGGGGATCTACAATGAGCAGTTCTTC. Combining the CDR3 with reference TRBV7-2 and TRBJ2-1 gives the whole variable domain GAGVSQSPSNKVTEKGKDVELRCDPISGHTALYWYRQSLGQGLEFLIYFQGNSAPDKSGLPSDRFSAERTGGSVSTLTIQRTQQEDSAVYLCASSLVLAGIYNEQFFGPGTRLTVL.

The table lists this clone with a count of one. CDR3 sequence (DNA): TGCGCCAGCAGTGATTGGGGGACAGGGGCTACTGAAGCTTTCTTT. Its protein is CASSDWGTGATEAFF. The chain employs TRBV10-1 and TRBJ1-1; 10 bases are shared with TRBD1. The CDR3 totals 15 residues. Germline V lookup: CDR1 WNHNN, CDR2 SYGVQD (reference sequence). The V gene end was trimmed by 3 bases and the J gene end by 5 bases; junction bases not matched to a gene: 6.

This chain links TRBV28 with TRBJ1-2; maybe TRBD1 (6 bases). V was trimmed by 5 bases and J by 13 bases, leaving 23 bases between them. Germline CDR1 and CDR2: MDHEN and SYDVKM. The CDR3 runs 14 residues. CDR3 amino acids: CASSKQGVFPTITF. CDR3 nucleotide sequence: TGTGCCAGCAGTAAACAGGGCGTTTTCCCCACGATCACCTTC.

This clone was counted a few times. This chain uses TRBV5-8 with TRBJ1-3, with TRBD1 as a possible D gene (6 bases). The CDR3 is 14 amino acids. V was shortened by 1 base and J by 4 bases, with 9 bases between the two germline ends. CDR1 SGHTS and CDR2 YDEGEE come from the germline V gene. CDR3 sequence (DNA): TGTGCCAGCAGCTTGTGGGGGGCCGGAAACACCATATATTTT. Its translation: CASSLWGAGNTIYF.

This chain joins TRBV19 and TRBJ1-1, with D possibly TRBD1 on 6 matching bases. From germline, CDR1 is LNHDA and CDR2 SQIVND (reference sequence). This CDR3 is built from 16 residues. The V end lost 5 bases, the J end lost 5 bases, and 21 bases lay between the germline ends. CDR3 nucleotide sequence: TGTGCCAGTAGTCCAACGACAGGAGCCCAAACTACTGAAGCTTTCTTT. It translates to CASSPTTGAQTTEAFF.

The chain links TRBV12-3 or TRBV12-4 to TRBJ2-3; tentatively, D is TRBD1 or TRBD2 (5 bases each). V was shortened by 6 bases and J by 8 bases, with 15 bases between the two germline ends. The CDR3 is 13 residues long. CDR3 sequence: CASSIGAAGTQYF. The CDR3 bases are TGTGCCAGCAGCATCGGGGCTGCTGGTACGCAGTATTTT.

The gene calls are TRBV2 and TRBJ2-5, with 13 bases fitting TRBD2. Germline V gene lookup returns CDR1 SNHLY and CDR2 FYNNEI. Losses at the gene ends were 3 bases for V and 1 base for J; bases not matched to a gene: 8. The CDR3 runs to 18 residues. The CDR3 DNA reads TGTGCCAGCAGTGAGGCCGCACTAGCGGGGGGGATCCAAGAGACCCAGTACTTC. Translation gives CASSEAALAGGIQETQYF.

Here the CDR3 reads CASSLGPGGGSGYTF. The CDR3 coding sequence is TGTGCCAGCAGCTTAGGTCCAGGGGGCGGAAGTGGCTACACCTTC. The chain uses TRBV11-2 and TRBJ1-2; 8 bases agree with TRBD1. The CDR3 has 15 amino acids. V lost 1 base, J lost 7 bases, and 8 bases stayed unmatched. Germline assignment: CDR1 SGHAT and CDR2 FQNNGV.

The rearrangement links TRBV14 to TRBJ1-1; D remains ambiguous. The CDR3 extends over 17 amino acids. V lost 1 base to trimming and J lost 3 bases, with 18 bases between them. From germline, CDR1 is SGHDN and CDR2 FVKESK. Written as DNA, the CDR3 is TGTGCCAGCAGCCAAGCGGGAGACCGGGCTAGATACACTGAAGCTTTCTTT. Its protein is CASSQAGDRARYTEAFF.

The chain has TRBV7-2 and TRBJ1-2; D ambiguous. Germline CDR1 is SGHTA and CDR2 is FQGNSA. V shed 5 bases and J shed 8 bases, with 33 bases lying between them. This CDR3 region has 19 residues. CDR3 loop: CASSARAGVNTPAIRGYTF. CDR3 nucleotide sequence: TGTGCCAGCAGCGCACGAGCGGGAGTTAACACCCCCGCTATTAGGGGCTACACCTTC. The full variable domain, with the rest looked up from reference TRBV7-2 and TRBJ1-2, is GAGVSQSPSNKVTEKGKDVELRCDPISGHTALYWYRQSLGQGLEFLIYFQGNSAPDKSGLPSDRFSAERTGGSVSTLTIQRTQQEDSAVYLCASSARAGVNTPAIRGYTFGSGTRLTVV.

This sequence joins TRBV9 and TRBJ2-5; D is undetermined. The ends were cut back, 3 bases at V and 2 bases at J, with 14 bases in the middle. The CDR3 totals 15 residues. The germline CDR1 and CDR2 sequences are SGDLS and YYNGEE. Written as DNA, the CDR3 is TGTGCCAGCAGCGCCACAGCCCACCAACAAGAGACCCAGTACTTC. Translating gives CASSATAHQQETQYF.

The chain is built from TRBV4-3 and TRBJ2-7, with D possibly matching TRBD1 (6 bases). The CDR3 length is 14 residues. Germline V gene lookup returns CDR1 LGHNA and CDR2 YSLEER. Trimming removed 1 base from V and 2 bases from J, with 9 bases in between. The DNA for the CDR3 is TGCGCCAGCAGCCAAGTCTCAGGGGCCTACGAGCAGTACTTC. This sequence encodes CASSQVSGAYEQYF.

The chain couples TRBV5-1 to TRBJ1-1; 9 nucleotides align to TRBD1. Germline trimming cut 4 bases from V and 1 base from J; bases unmatched to any gene: 8. The CDR3 spans 16 residues. Germline V gene lookup returns CDR1 SGHRS and CDR2 YFSETQ. CDR3 coding DNA: TGCGCCAGCAGCACCGGGACAGGGAATCCGAACACTGAAGCTTTCTTT. Amino acid sequence: CASSTGTGNPNTEAFF.

This rearrangement joins TRBV5-4 to TRBJ2-2; 10 nucleotides line up with TRBD1. CDR1 and CDR2 (germline): SGHNT, YYREEE (reference sequence). This CDR3 is built from 16 residues. V lost 7 bases and J lost 4; bases outside the gene matches: 10. This chain's CDR3 is CASHSRDRGVTGELFF. The CDR3 DNA sequence: TGTGCCAGCCACTCCCGGGACAGGGGTGTCACCGGGGAGCTGTTTTTT.

The CDR3 sequence is CASSGVGATYEQYF. CDR3 sequence (DNA): TGTGCCAGCAGTGGAGTCGGGGCAACCTACGAGCAGTACTTC. The V and J genes are TRBV25-1 and TRBJ2-7; D assignment may be TRBD1 or TRBD2 (5 bases each). Trimming took 4 bases from V and 2 from J, leaving 12 bases between them. The CDR3 consists of 14 residues. Germline CDR1 and CDR2: MGHDK and SYGVNS.

The chain uses TRBV12-3 or TRBV12-4 and TRBJ1-6; unclear D gene. Trimming removed 6 bases from V and 14 bases from J, with 14 bases in between. The length of the CDR3 is 12 residues. The CDR3 loop reads CASSLDRFTLHF. The CDR3 bases are TGTGCCAGCAGCCTAGACCGGTTCACCCTCCACTTT.

This clone was picked up one time. The chain recombines TRBV18 with TRBJ2-5; either TRBD1 or TRBD2 may supply D (5 bases each). Germline CDR1 KGHSH, CDR2 LQKENI. The CDR3 has 13 amino acids. Trimming took off 4 bases at V and 3 bases at J, with 9 bases between the two ends. DNA of the CDR3: TGTGCCAGCTCACGGGGGTTAGAAGAGACCCAGTACTTC. This sequence encodes CASSRGLEETQYF.